Below are 24 T cell receptor beta chains sequenced from a single sample in a study of blood T cell repertoires in COVID-19. The repertoire was sequenced with immunoSEQ multiplex PCR; TCRdb's copy has only in-frame clones and lacks some. The table has fewer than 85,000 clones, around 74% seen once. Sequenced: peripheral blood. These receptors came from a human donor with acute or convalescent COVID-19. The donor label of this sample is uncertain.

The CDR3 loop reads CASSLDSTDTQYF. The CDR3 DNA follows: TGTGCCAGCAGTTTAGACTCCACAGATACGCAGTATTTT. The V and J genes are TRBV12-3 or TRBV12-4 and TRBJ2-3; D unresolved. Trimming removed 1 base from V and 2 bases from J, with 4 bases in between. The CDR3 sequence is 13 residues long.

This clone was observed a few times. This CDR3 is CASSLGLAGDTQYF. CDR3 sequence (DNA): TGTGCCAGCTCACTAGGACTAGCGGGAGATACGCAGTATTTT. This chain joins TRBV18 and TRBJ2-3; 11 bases map to TRBD2. The germline V gene has CDR1 KGHSH and CDR2 LQKENI. This CDR3 is 14 amino acids long. Unmatched junction bases numbered 2, after V lost 4 bases and J lost 5 bases. Looking up the rest from reference TRBV18 and TRBJ2-3 gives the full variable domain: NAGVMQNPRHLVRRRGQEARLRCSPMKGHSHVYWYRQLPEEGLKFMVYLQKENIIDESGMPKERFSAEFPKEGPSILRIQQVVRGDSAAYFCASSLGLAGDTQYFGPGTRLTVL.

The rearrangement links TRBV6-2 or TRBV6-3 to TRBJ2-3; possibly TRBD1 for D (6 bases). Trimming took 2 bases from V and 0 from J, leaving 12 bases between them. The CDR3 sequence is 16 residues long. Germline V lookup: CDR1 MNHEY, CDR2 SVGEGT. The CDR3 DNA reads TGTGCCAGCAGTTACGGGACATCTACTAGCACAGATACGCAGTATTTT. Protein sequence: CASSYGTSTSTDTQYF.

The chain uses TRBV28 and TRBJ1-1; 9 bases are shared with TRBD1. After removal of 2 bases from V and 8 bases from J, the junction contained 9 bases not matched to a gene. The CDR3 covers 15 residues. The germline V gene has CDR1 MDHEN and CDR2 SYDVKM. This CDR3 reads CASSLTGQGWSEAFF. The CDR3 DNA is TGTGCCAGCAGTTTAACGGGACAGGGATGGTCCGAAGCTTTCTTT.

The sample holds a few counts of this clone. The gene calls are TRBV3-1 (or the pseudogene TRBV3-2) and TRBJ2-2; D not certain. V lost 1 base to trimming and J lost 4 bases, with 13 bases between them. This CDR3 contains 16 residues. CDR1 and CDR2 from the germline V gene are LGHDT and YNNKEL (reference sequence). The CDR3 sequence: CASSQGRVVGTGELFF. The DNA for the CDR3 is TGTGCCAGCAGCCAAGGGAGAGTAGTAGGCACCGGGGAGCTGTTTTTT.

This chain uses TRBV28 with TRBJ2-1; 8 nucleotides agree with TRBD2. Germline values: CDR1 MDHEN, CDR2 SYDVKM. V was clipped by 8 bases and J by 7 bases; unmatched bases: 7. The CDR3 loop spans 13 amino acids. CDR3 sequence reads: CASCGGGLNEQFF. The CDR3 region has the DNA TGTGCCAGCTGTGGCGGGGGGCTAAATGAGCAGTTCTTC.

This clone came up a few times. The chain carries TRBV28 and TRBJ1-6; 12 nucleotides agree with TRBD1. The germline V gene encodes CDR1 MDHEN and CDR2 SYDVKM. CDR3 length equals 14 residues. The V and J ends lost 2 bases and 10 bases, in that order; junction bases with no gene match: 0. Here the CDR3 DNA reads TGTGCCAGCAGTTTAGGGACAGGGGGCTCACCCCTCCACTTT. Its translation: CASSLGTGGSPLHF.

The J gene is TRBJ2-7, the V gene TRBV11-2; possible D gene TRBD1, 7 bases. Germline loops: CDR1 SGHAT, CDR2 FQNNGV. Trimming took 3 bases from V and 1 from J, leaving 13 bases between them. The CDR3 spans 15 residues. CDR3 residues: CASSLAGGFSYEQYV. For the CDR3, the DNA is TGTGCCAGCAGCTTGGCAGGGGGGTTTTCCTACGAGCAGTACGTC.

The chain is built from TRBV28 and TRBJ2-7, with TRBD1 matching 10 bases. The CDR3 contains 13 residues. The V segment lost 5 bases and the J segment 2 bases; nucleotides outside the gene matches: 0. Germline V CDR1 and CDR2: MDHEN, SYDVKM. CDR3 loop: CASSGQGAYEQYF. The CDR3 region has the DNA TGTGCCAGCAGTGGACAGGGGGCCTACGAGCAGTACTTC.

The genes are TRBV3-1 (or the pseudogene TRBV3-2) and TRBJ2-7; 7 bases map to TRBD1. The CDR3 loop spans 12 amino acids. V was pared by 5 bases and J by 4 bases, with 2 bases of the junction left unmatched. Germline CDR1 reads LGHDT; CDR2 reads YNNKEL (reference sequence). The CDR3 region is CASSGRGYEQYF. CDR3 bases: TGTGCCAGCAGCGGCAGGGGGTACGAGCAGTACTTC.

J is TRBJ2-1 and V is TRBV7-9; 8 nucleotides match TRBD2. The CDR3 contains 15 residues. Per germline, CDR1 SEHNR and CDR2 FQNEAQ (reference sequence). V shed 3 bases, J shed 7 bases, and the junction held 8 bases outside the gene matches. The CDR3 reads CASSLVGLVMNEQFF. The CDR3 DNA follows: TGTGCCAGCAGCTTGGTGGGACTAGTCATGAATGAGCAGTTCTTC.

The chain uses TRBV15 and TRBJ2-3; perhaps TRBD2 as D (5 bases). The CDR3 has 16 residues. CDR1 and CDR2 (germline): LNHNV, YYDKDF (reference sequence). Trimming left V 2 bases short and J 4 bases short, with 16 bases between. The CDR3 is CATSRTPGNSADTQYF. CDR3 coding DNA: TGTGCCACCAGCAGAACCCCGGGGAATTCCGCAGATACGCAGTATTTT.

The genes are TRBV4-1 and TRBJ2-5; tentatively, D is TRBD2 (6 bases). Germline-derived CDR1 and CDR2 are MGHRA and YSYEKL. The ends were cut back, 3 bases at V and 2 bases at J, with 16 bases in the middle. This CDR3 spans 16 amino acids. The CDR3 protein is CASSQSSGSPQETQYF. The CDR3 DNA follows: TGCGCCAGCAGCCAGTCCAGCGGGTCACCACAAGAGACCCAGTACTTC.

The chain recombines TRBV5-1 with TRBJ2-2, with D maybe TRBD1 (6 bases). CDR1 is SGHRS and CDR2 is YFSETQ in the germline V gene. Trimming took off 7 bases at V and 8 bases at J, with 12 bases between the two ends. The CDR3 has 12 amino acids. The CDR3 reads CASLDGQGELFF. CDR3 sequence (DNA): TGCGCCAGCTTAGATGGACAGGGGGAGCTGTTTTTT.

The V gene is TRBV27, the J gene TRBJ2-1; 8 nucleotides align to TRBD2. The CDR3 runs to 16 residues. The ends lost 2 bases at V and 10 bases at J; junction bases unmatched: 13. Germline V CDR1 and CDR2: MNHEY, SMNVEV (reference sequence). The CDR3 DNA is TGTGCCAGCAGTTTACCTCGCACCGGGGGGGCTTGGGAGCAGTTCTTC. Protein: CASSLPRTGGAWEQFF.

This rearrangement joins TRBV29-1 to TRBJ2-1, with D tentatively TRBD2 (5 bases). This CDR3 has 12 amino acids. Germline CDR1 SQVTM, CDR2 ANQGSEA. The CDR3 reads CTVWERMGEQFF. The CDR3 coding sequence is TGCACTGTTTGGGAGCGGATGGGGGAGCAGTTCTTC.

The genes are TRBV5-6 and TRBJ2-5, with TRBD1 matching 9 bases. Germline CDR1 and CDR2: SGHDT and YYEEEE. Trimming removed 9 bases from V and 4 bases from J; junction bases left unmatched: 7. The CDR3 runs 13 residues. CDR3 amino acids: CATNRGRTETQYF. The CDR3 DNA follows: TGTGCCACCAACAGGGGGCGCACAGAGACCCAGTACTTC.

This clone was seen a handful of times. The chain carries TRBV6-2 or TRBV6-3 and TRBJ2-1, with TRBD2 identical over 7 bases. Germline CDR1 reads MNHEY; CDR2 reads SVGEGT. The CDR3 runs 14 residues. V lost 4 bases, J lost 7 bases, and 7 bases stayed unmatched. Here the CDR3 DNA reads TGTGCCAGCAGTTTCGGCGGGAGTTGGAATGAGCAGTTCTTC. As protein: CASSFGGSWNEQFF.

The chain joins TRBV2 to TRBJ2-2, with 7 nucleotides matching TRBD1. Germline V gives CDR1 SNHLY, CDR2 FYNNEI. CDR3 length: 13 residues. V lost 5 bases and J lost 4; bases outside the gene matches: 1. CDR3 sequence reads: CASSNRGTGELFF. The CDR3 bases are TGTGCCAGCAGTAACAGGGGCACCGGGGAGCTGTTTTTT.

This clone was recorded once. J is TRBJ2-7 and V is TRBV5-6; tentative D call: TRBD1 (5 bases). The ends were cut back, 6 bases at V and 3 bases at J, with 19 bases in the middle. CDR3 size: 15 residues. The V gene's germline CDR1 is SGHDT and CDR2 YYEEEE. Here the CDR3 reads CASTVSHRRVYEQYV. The DNA of the CDR3 is TGTGCCAGCACTGTGTCCCACCGCAGGGTCTACGAGCAGTACGTC.

The V gene is TRBV7-2, the J gene TRBJ2-1, with 10 bases identical to TRBD1. Germline-derived CDR1 and CDR2 are SGHTA and FQGNSA. The CDR3 has 15 amino acids. Trimming removed 5 bases from V and 6 bases from J; junction bases left unmatched: 7. CDR3 amino acids: CASSAWDRGLNEQFF. CDR3 coding DNA: TGTGCCAGCAGCGCCTGGGACAGGGGCCTCAATGAGCAGTTCTTC.

CDR3 sequence reads: CATSIASSGNTIYF. The DNA of the CDR3 is TGTGCCACCAGCATCGCGAGCTCTGGAAACACCATATATTTT. The chain links TRBV15 to TRBJ1-3; D is ambiguous. The germline V and J ends were trimmed by 4 bases and 0 bases, with 7 bases remaining between them. Germline CDR1 reads LNHNV; CDR2 reads YYDKDF (reference sequence). There are 14 residues in the CDR3.

The table lists this clone with a few counts. This chain joins TRBV5-1 and TRBJ1-5; D not resolved. V lost 4 bases to trimming and J lost 4 bases, with 15 bases between them. The CDR3 is 15 residues long. Germline lookup yields CDR1 SGHRS and CDR2 YFSETQ. This chain's CDR3 is CASSLAGHENQPQHF. In DNA form, the CDR3 reads TGCGCCAGCAGCCTGGCTGGGCACGAGAATCAGCCCCAGCATTTT. Full variable domain (missing parts from reference TRBV5-1 and TRBJ1-5): KAGVTQTPRYLIKTRGQQVTLSCSPISGHRSVSWYQQTPGQGLQFLFEYFSETQRNKGNFPGRFSGRQFSNSRSEMNVSTLELGDSALYLCASSLAGHENQPQHFGDGTRLSIL.

The chain links TRBV23-1 to TRBJ2-5; a possible D gene is TRBD1 (6 bases). TRBV23-1 is an open reading frame, and its role is uncertain. CDR3 length: 15 residues. Trimming cost V 2 bases and J 2 bases, with 12 bases left between them. CDR3 bases: TGCGCCAGCAGTCAACCTCCCGGGACACAAGAGACCCAGTACTTC. Translation gives CASSQPPGTQETQYF.